The 12 T cell receptor beta chains given below trace back to one sample, sequenced in a study of blood T cell repertoires in COVID-19. Repertoires were generated with immunoSEQ multiplex PCR, while TCRdb's copy carries only in-frame clones and drops some. The table has 93,000 or so clones, approximately 84% seen once. The source material was peripheral blood. The origin of the receptors is a human donor in a cohort sampled during active or convalescent COVID-19.

V is TRBV9 and J is TRBJ2-5, with 8 bases that match TRBD1. The CDR3 extends over 15 amino acids. The ends lost 3 bases at V and 5 bases at J; junction bases unmatched: 9. Germline V CDR1 and CDR2: SGDLS, YYNGEE. The CDR3 sequence is CASSATTTGGETQYF. The DNA of the CDR3 is TGTGCCAGCAGCGCAACCACCACAGGGGGGGAGACCCAGTACTTC. Filled out from reference TRBV9 and TRBJ2-5, the complete variable domain reads DSGVTQTPKHLITATGQRVTLRCSPRSGDLSVYWYQQSLDQGLQFLIQYYNGEERAKGNILERFSAQQFPDLHSELNLSSLELGDSALYFCASSATTTGGETQYFGPGTRLLVL.

In this sample, this clone turned up a few times. V and J are TRBV19 and TRBJ2-2; D possibly corresponds to TRBD2 (5 bases). The CDR3 runs 13 residues. The germline CDR1 and CDR2 sequences are LNHDA and SQIVND (reference sequence). Trimming left V 3 bases short and J 6 bases short, with 8 bases between. CDR3 coding DNA: TGTGCCAGTAGTATGAGGGTCCCCGGGGAGCTGTTTTTT. It specifies CASSMRVPGELFF.

This clone was detected only once. The chain couples TRBV7-9 to TRBJ2-7, with D unclear. Germline V gene lookup returns CDR1 SEHNR and CDR2 FQNEAQ (reference sequence). The V end was cut by 1 base, the J end by 3 bases, with 7 bases between. The CDR3 contains 13 residues. This CDR3 is CASSLGRGYEQYF. The CDR3 DNA reads as TGTGCCAGCAGCTTAGGCAGAGGCTACGAGCAGTACTTC.

This rearrangement joins TRBV11-2 to TRBJ2-1; TRBD1 agrees at 7 bases. V lost 9 bases and J lost 6; bases outside the gene matches: 8. CDR1 and CDR2 (germline): SGHAT, FQNNGV. The CDR3 covers 13 residues. The CDR3 spells CASLQGSVNEQFF. The CDR3 DNA reads TGTGCCAGTTTACAGGGGTCGGTCAATGAGCAGTTCTTC.

The rearrangement links TRBV19 to TRBJ1-1, with D possibly being TRBD1 (5 bases). Looked up from germline, CDR1 is LNHDA and CDR2 is SQIVND (reference sequence). V was pared by 3 bases and J by 2 bases, with 10 bases between. This CDR3 is 14 amino acids long. CDR3 amino acids: CASSMGRVNTEAFF. The CDR3 DNA follows: TGTGCCAGTAGTATGGGCAGGGTCAACACTGAAGCTTTCTTT.

This chain connects TRBV27 to TRBJ2-7; the match to TRBD1 covers 9 bases. This CDR3 has 18 residues. The germline V gene has CDR1 MNHEY and CDR2 SMNVEV (reference sequence). V was pared by 1 base and J by 0 bases, with 10 bases of the junction left unmatched. CDR3 bases: TGTGCCAGCAGTTTATTCGGGACAGGGAGGACCTACTCCTACGAGCAGTACTTC. It is translated as CASSLFGTGRTYSYEQYF.

A single count supports this clone. V is TRBV30 and J is TRBJ1-6; no firm D call. The CDR3 covers 15 residues. Trimming removed 2 bases from V and 5 bases from J, with 13 bases in between. CDR1 and CDR2 from the germline V gene are GTSNPN and SVGIG (reference sequence). The CDR3 here is CAWSTTRSNNSPLHF. Written as DNA, the CDR3 is TGTGCCTGGAGTACTACAAGGTCAAATAATTCACCCCTCCACTTT.

The chain joins TRBV19 to TRBJ2-2, with TRBD2 identical over 8 bases. V dropped 7 bases and J dropped 3; count of bases not matched to a gene: 10. This CDR3 contains 16 residues. Germline CDR1 and CDR2: LNHDA and SQIVND (reference sequence). The CDR3 DNA reads TGTGCCAGTATCGGAATAGCGGGGTTATACACCGGGGAGCTGTTTTTT. Protein sequence: CASIGIAGLYTGELFF.

The J gene is TRBJ1-1, the V gene TRBV14, with D uncertain. This CDR3 region has 12 residues. Germline V gives CDR1 SGHDN, CDR2 FVKESK. V was clipped by 2 bases and J by 6 bases, with 7 bases between them. The CDR3 protein is CASSQWRSEAFF. The CDR3 nucleotides are TGTGCCAGCAGCCAATGGAGGTCTGAAGCTTTCTTT.

The chain employs TRBV20-1 and TRBJ2-5, with D maybe TRBD2 (5 bases). The V end lost 2 bases, the J end lost 5 bases, and 6 bases lay between the germline ends. Germline CDR1 reads DFQATT; CDR2 reads SNEGSKA (reference sequence). The CDR3 is made up of 11 amino acids. The CDR3 nucleotides read TGCAGTGCTAGAAGAGGGGAGACCCAGTACTTC. Residues: CSARRGETQYF.

This sequence joins TRBV28 and TRBJ1-5; no firm D call. This CDR3 has 16 amino acids. CDR1 is MDHEN and CDR2 is SYDVKM in the germline V gene. V gave up 5 bases and J gave up 2 bases, with 16 bases separating them. The CDR3 DNA sequence: TGTGCCAGCAGTACACTAGCCCGCGGTGGCAATCAGCCCCAGCATTTT. This encodes CASSTLARGGNQPQHF.

In this sample, this clone turned up once. V and J are TRBV6-5 and TRBJ1-6; possibly TRBD1 for D (6 bases). V lost 0 bases, J lost 6 bases, and 12 bases lay in between. The CDR3 is 16 residues long. Germline assignment: CDR1 MNHEY and CDR2 SVGAGI. In DNA form, the CDR3 reads TGTGCCAGCAGTTACTCATTCGACAGGAGTAATTCACCCCTCCACTTT. Its protein product is CASSYSFDRSNSPLHF.